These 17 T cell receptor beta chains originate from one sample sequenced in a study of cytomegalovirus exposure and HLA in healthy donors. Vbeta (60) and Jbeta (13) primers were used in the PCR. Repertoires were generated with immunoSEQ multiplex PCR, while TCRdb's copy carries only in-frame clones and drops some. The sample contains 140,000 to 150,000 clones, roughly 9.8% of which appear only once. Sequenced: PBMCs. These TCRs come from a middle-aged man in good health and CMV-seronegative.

This CDR3 is CATSRVNRGRDQPQHF. As DNA, the CDR3 is TGTGCCACCAGCAGAGTTAATAGGGGCCGCGATCAGCCCCAGCATTTT. This rearrangement joins TRBV15 to TRBJ1-5; a weak D match, TRBD1 (5 bases). Germline values: CDR1 LNHNV, CDR2 YYDKDF (reference sequence). The V end was cut by 1 base, the J end by 5 bases, with 15 bases between. The CDR3 totals 16 residues.

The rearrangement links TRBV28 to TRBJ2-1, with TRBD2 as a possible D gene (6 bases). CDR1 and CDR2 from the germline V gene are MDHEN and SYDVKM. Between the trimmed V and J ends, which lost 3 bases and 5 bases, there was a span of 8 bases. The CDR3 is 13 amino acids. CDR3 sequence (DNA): TGTGCCAGCAGTTTGGGACTCAACAATGAGCAGTTCTTC. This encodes CASSLGLNNEQFF. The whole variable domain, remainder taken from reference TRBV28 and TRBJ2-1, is DVKVTQSSRYLVKRTGEKVFLECVQDMDHENMFWYRQDPGLGLRLIYFSYDVKMKEKGDIPEGYSVSREKKERFSLILESASTNQTSMYLCASSLGLNNEQFFGPGTRLTVL.

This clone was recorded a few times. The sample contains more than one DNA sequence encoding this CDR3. The CDR3 nucleotides read TGTGCCAGCAGCCCTAACGGTCAGCCCCAGCATTTT. It codes for CASSPNGQPQHF. The chain uses TRBV7-2 and TRBJ1-5, with D unclear. The CDR3 runs 12 residues. Trimming pared 5 bases from V and 6 bases from J, leaving 8 bases between. Germline CDR1 SGHTA, CDR2 FQGNSA.

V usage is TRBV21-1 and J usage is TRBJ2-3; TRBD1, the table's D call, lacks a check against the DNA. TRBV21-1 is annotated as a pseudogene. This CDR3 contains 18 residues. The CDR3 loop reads CASSREDRGRGSTDTQYF. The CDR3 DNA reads TGTGCCAGCAGCAGAGAGGACAGGGGAAGGGGGAGCACAGATACGCAGTATTTT.

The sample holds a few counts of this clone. CDR3: CASSDGTGGSPLHF. CDR3 in DNA: TGTGCCAGCAGTGACGGGACAGGGGGCTCACCCCTCCACTTT. J is TRBJ1-6 and V is TRBV6-4; TRBD1 aligns across 12 bases. With 2 bases clipped from V and 10 bases from J, the junction kept 0 bases outside the gene matches. This CDR3 is built from 14 residues. Germline CDR1 is MRHNA and CDR2 is SNTAGT.

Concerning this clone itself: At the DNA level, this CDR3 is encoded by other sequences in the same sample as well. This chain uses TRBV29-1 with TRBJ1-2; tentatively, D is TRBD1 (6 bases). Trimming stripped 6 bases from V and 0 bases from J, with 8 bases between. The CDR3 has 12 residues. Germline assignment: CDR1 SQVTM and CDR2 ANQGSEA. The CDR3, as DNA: TGCAGCGTAGGGGGGGCTAACTATGGCTACACCTTC. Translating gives CSVGGANYGYTF.

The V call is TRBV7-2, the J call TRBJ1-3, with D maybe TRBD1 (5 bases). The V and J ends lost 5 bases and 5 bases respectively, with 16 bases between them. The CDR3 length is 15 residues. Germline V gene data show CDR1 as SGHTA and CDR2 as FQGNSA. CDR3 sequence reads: CASSPDQGGRNTIYF. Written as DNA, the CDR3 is TGTGCCAGCAGCCCCGACCAGGGAGGAAGAAACACCATATATTTT.

This chain's CDR3 is CASSLETSGGADTQYF. CDR3 DNA sequence: TGCGCCAGCAGCCTGGAGACTAGCGGGGGGGCAGATACGCAGTATTTT. The chain joins TRBV5-1 to TRBJ2-3, with TRBD2 matching 14 bases. The CDR3 runs 16 residues. The ends lost 4 bases at V and 4 bases at J; junction bases unmatched: 5. From germline, CDR1 is SGHRS and CDR2 YFSETQ.

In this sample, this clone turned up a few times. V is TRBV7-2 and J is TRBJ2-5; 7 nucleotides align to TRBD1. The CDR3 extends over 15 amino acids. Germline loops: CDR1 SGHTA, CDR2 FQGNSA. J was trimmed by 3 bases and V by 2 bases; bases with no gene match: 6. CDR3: CASSLQIDREETQYF. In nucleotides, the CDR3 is TGTGCCAGCAGCTTACAGATCGACAGGGAAGAGACCCAGTACTTC.

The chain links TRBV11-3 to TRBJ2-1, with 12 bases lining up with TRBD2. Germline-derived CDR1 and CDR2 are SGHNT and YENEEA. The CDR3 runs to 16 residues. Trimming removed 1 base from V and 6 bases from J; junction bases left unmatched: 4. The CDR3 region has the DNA TGTGCCAGCAGCTTAGGGGGACTAGCGGGTATCAATGAGCAGTTCTTC. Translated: CASSLGGLAGINEQFF.

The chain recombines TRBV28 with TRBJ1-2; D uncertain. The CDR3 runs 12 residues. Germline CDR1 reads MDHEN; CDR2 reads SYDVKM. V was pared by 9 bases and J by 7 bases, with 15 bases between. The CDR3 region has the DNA TGTGCCAGTCACCGAGGGATTAGTGGCTACACCTTC. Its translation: CASHRGISGYTF.

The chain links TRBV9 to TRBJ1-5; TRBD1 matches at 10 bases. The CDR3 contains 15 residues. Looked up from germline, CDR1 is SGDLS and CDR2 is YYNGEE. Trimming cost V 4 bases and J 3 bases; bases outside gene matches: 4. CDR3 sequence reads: CASSSGQGTNQPQHF. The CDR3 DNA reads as TGTGCCAGCAGCTCGGGACAGGGGACCAATCAGCCCCAGCATTTT.

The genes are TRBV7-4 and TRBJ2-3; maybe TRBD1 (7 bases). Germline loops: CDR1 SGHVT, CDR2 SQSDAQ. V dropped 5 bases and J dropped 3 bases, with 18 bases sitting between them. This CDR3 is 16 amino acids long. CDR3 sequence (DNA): TGTGCCAGCAGCGGCGGGACAGCGGAACTTACAGATACGCAGTATTTT. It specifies CASSGGTAELTDTQYF.

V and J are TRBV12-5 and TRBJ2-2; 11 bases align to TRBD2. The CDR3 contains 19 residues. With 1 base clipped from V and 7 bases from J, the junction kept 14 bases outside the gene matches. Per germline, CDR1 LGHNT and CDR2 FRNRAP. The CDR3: CASGLALLAGDIRGGELFF. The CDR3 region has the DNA TGTGCTAGTGGTTTGGCCTTACTAGCGGGAGATATTCGTGGCGGGGAGCTGTTTTTT.

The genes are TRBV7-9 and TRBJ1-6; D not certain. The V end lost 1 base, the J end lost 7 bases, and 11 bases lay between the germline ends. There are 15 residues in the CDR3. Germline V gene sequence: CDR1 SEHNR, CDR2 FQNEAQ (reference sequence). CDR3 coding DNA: TGTGCCAGCAGCTTAGTTAACAGCTACAATTCACCCCTCCACTTT. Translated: CASSLVNSYNSPLHF.

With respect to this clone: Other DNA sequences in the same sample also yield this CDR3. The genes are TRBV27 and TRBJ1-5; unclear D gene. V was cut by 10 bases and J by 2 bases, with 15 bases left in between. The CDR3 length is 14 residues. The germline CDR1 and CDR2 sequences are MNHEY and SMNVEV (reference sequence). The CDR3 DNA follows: TGTGCCACCACCGCTAACGTCGGCAATCAGCCCCAGCATTTT. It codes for CATTANVGNQPQHF.

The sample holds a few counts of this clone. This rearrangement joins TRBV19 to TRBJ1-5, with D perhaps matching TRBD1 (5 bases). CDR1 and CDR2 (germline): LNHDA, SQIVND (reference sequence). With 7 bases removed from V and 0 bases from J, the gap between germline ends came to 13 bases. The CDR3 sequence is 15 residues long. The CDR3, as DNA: TGTGCCAGTATGGGGGGGTCGGGTAGCAATCAGCCCCAGCATTTT. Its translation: CASMGGSGSNQPQHF. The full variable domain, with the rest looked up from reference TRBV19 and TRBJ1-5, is DGGITQSPKYLFRKEGQNVTLSCEQNLNHDAMYWYRQDPGQGLRLIYYSQIVNDFQKGDIAEGYSVSREKKESFPLTVTSAQKNPTAFYLCASMGGSGSNQPQHFGDGTRLSIL.